This T cell receptor beta chain was found in a study of control samples from healthy donors and cancer patients (dated by TCRdb to about 2020). A word on this clone: The target of this receptor is not known. It has no much larger one-base neighbor in the sample; base qualities were not kept.

The CDR3 has 15 amino acids, counting the end cysteine and phenylalanine. Kept here is only the CDR3 DNA, which spans 45 bases and is read in frame from base 1. V is pruned by 6 bases and J by 1 base, leaving 2 bases of the junction without a gene match. The germline V gene yields SNHLY for CDR1 and FYNNEI for CDR2. Preparation of the library involved the immunoSEQ multiplex PCR assay. What TCRdb holds here is the immuneACCESS table cut down to in-frame rearrangements. Part of the clones is not present; checked against another copy, under half of the missing clones reflect an unresolved V gene, and the others are unexplained. A total of approximately 58,000 clones appear in this sample, around 87% of them only once. The top ten clonotypes cover 11% to 15% of the sample.

Sequenced sample: PBMCs. The chain joins TRBV2 to TRBJ2-1, with 11 middle bases fitting TRBD2. This TCR was recovered from a man aged 55-75 years with head and neck cancer. The nucleotide sequence reads TGTGCCAGCAGAGCTAGCGGGGGGTCCTACAATGAGCAGTTCTTC. This is translated as CASRASGGSYNEQFF.